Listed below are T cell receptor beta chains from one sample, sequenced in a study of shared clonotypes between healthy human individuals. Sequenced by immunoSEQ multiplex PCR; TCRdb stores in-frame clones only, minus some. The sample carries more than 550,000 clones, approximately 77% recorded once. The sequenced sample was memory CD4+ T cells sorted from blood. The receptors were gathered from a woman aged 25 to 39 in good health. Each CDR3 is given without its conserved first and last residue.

CDR3: ASSLTVGIGDTDTQY; V: TRBV5-1; J: TRBJ2-3
CDR3: ASSLQSAGGTYYEQY; V: TRBV11-2; J: TRBJ2-7
CDR3: ASSLGRDQPQH; V: TRBV7-2; J: TRBJ1-5
CDR3: ASSPRDGSSYNEQF; V: TRBV18; J: TRBJ2-1
CDR3: ASSKGGEQFDTKY; V: TRBV21-1; J: TRBJ2-4
CDR3: ASSLEGRWQGETQY; V: TRBV7-9; J: TRBJ2-5
CDR3: ASSPGQAALDTEAF; V: TRBV18; J: TRBJ1-1
CDR3: ATMLGLPDYNEQF; V: TRBV15; J: TRBJ2-1
CDR3: ASSPERDSPLH; V: TRBV18; J: TRBJ1-6
CDR3: ASSLVLVLETQY; V: TRBV7-2; J: TRBJ2-5
CDR3: ASSLFKGSYNEQF; V: TRBV7-2; J: TRBJ2-1
CDR3: ASSQVWTEANTEAF; V: TRBV4-2; J: TRBJ1-1
CDR3: ATQKGQPNTGELF; V: TRBV27; J: TRBJ2-2
CDR3: ATSASLGAKSEKLF; V: TRBV15; J: TRBJ1-4
CDR3: ASSLAAALTEAF; V: TRBV5-5; J: TRBJ1-1
CDR3: ASRPRDRSSYEQY; V: TRBV2; J: TRBJ2-7
CDR3: AGSALGTSSNNEQF; V: TRBV10-3; J: TRBJ2-1
CDR3: ASSLFLNEQF; V: TRBV28; J: TRBJ2-1
CDR3: ASSVSGRAAYLFREQF; V: TRBV7-9; J: TRBJ2-1
CDR3: ASSGGALANTDTQY; V: TRBV7-9; J: TRBJ2-3
CDR3: ASSIVLAGGPWGDTQY; V: TRBV19; J: TRBJ2-3
CDR3: SVEAPNSDVYEQY; V: TRBV29-1; J: TRBJ2-7
CDR3: ASSLSDGETQY; V: TRBV7-9; J: TRBJ2-5
CDR3: AISGSQNNEQF; V: TRBV10-3; J: TRBJ2-1
CDR3: ASSRETADTEAF; V: TRBV18; J: TRBJ1-1
CDR3: ASSEGGRDEQY; V: TRBV10-1; J: TRBJ2-7
CDR3: AITGDSAYEQY; V: TRBV10-3; J: TRBJ2-7
CDR3: ANLAGGPGTGELF; V: TRBV19; J: TRBJ2-2
CDR3: ASSVSGNNYGYT; V: TRBV9; J: TRBJ1-2
CDR3: ASTWGQGGYEQY; V: TRBV6-5; J: TRBJ2-7
CDR3: ASGRAWNTEAF; V: TRBV9; J: TRBJ1-1
CDR3: ASSNTLGLAANQKVYEQY; V: TRBV7-6; J: TRBJ2-7
CDR3: ASSQSGTPNMETQY; V: TRBV23-1; J: TRBJ2-5
CDR3: ASSRALAGDGEQY; V: TRBV4-1; J: TRBJ2-7
CDR3: ASSQVGTPIRETQY; V: TRBV4-1; J: TRBJ2-5
CDR3: ASSDTRPFSGANVLT; V: TRBV6-1; J: TRBJ2-6
CDR3: ASSSLISNQPQH; V: TRBV10-2; J: TRBJ1-5
CDR3: ASSFPGGDEKLF; V: TRBV5-1; J: TRBJ1-4
CDR3: ASSSDRSPGNTEAF; V: TRBV11-3; J: TRBJ1-1
CDR3: ASSLSNPKTTEAF; V: TRBV27; J: TRBJ1-1
CDR3: ASSISQTGETQY; V: TRBV6-5; J: TRBJ2-5
CDR3: ASSLTGGDPEAF; V: TRBV5-4; J: TRBJ1-1
CDR3: ASSLADSTDTQY; V: TRBV5-4; J: TRBJ2-3
CDR3: ASSELGTAYDGYT; V: TRBV6-1; J: TRBJ1-2
CDR3: TSSQKTSERTDTQY; V: TRBV1; J: TRBJ2-3
CDR3: ASSPGGSTGELF; V: TRBV19; J: TRBJ2-2
CDR3: ASSPGVGQGYGYT; V: TRBV6-5; J: TRBJ1-2
CDR3: ASTEVMNTEAF; V: TRBV19; J: TRBJ1-1
CDR3: ASSPLRGQETQY; V: TRBV18; J: TRBJ2-5
CDR3: ASSEGPGHLYEQY; V: TRBV6-1; J: TRBJ2-7
CDR3: ASRPRPSSLDTQY; V: TRBV27; J: TRBJ2-3
CDR3: AIRKIRIRGRVTNEKLF; V: TRBV5-1; J: TRBJ1-4
CDR3: ASSPRVTVNTEAF; V: TRBV28; J: TRBJ1-1